The 10 T cell receptor beta chains given below trace back to one sample, sequenced in a study of blood T cell repertoires in COVID-19. Assay: immunoSEQ multiplex PCR; the TCRdb copy retains only in-frame clones and omits some. This sample has 65,000 to 75,000 clones, with about 88% found just once. Material: peripheral blood. These receptors all come from a woman aged 50 to 65 with active COVID-19.

V usage is TRBV19 and J usage is TRBJ2-6, with D possibly TRBD2 on 6 matching bases. Germline lookup yields CDR1 LNHDA and CDR2 SQIVND (reference sequence). V lost 3 bases and J lost 1, with 7 bases in between. The length of the CDR3 is 15 residues. CDR3 in amino acids: CASSIAGSGANVLTF. CDR3 nucleotide sequence: TGTGCCAGTAGTATCGCGGGATCTGGGGCCAACGTCCTGACTTTC.

The DNA for the CDR3 is TGTGCCAGCAGCTTAGAAAGCAGCGGGAGGAGTGCCGGGGAGCTGTTTTTT. This gives the protein CASSLESSGRSAGELFF. The chain carries TRBV7-2 and TRBJ2-2; 9 bases line up with TRBD2. CDR3 length equals 17 residues. Germline V lookup: CDR1 SGHTA, CDR2 FQGNSA. With 1 base clipped from V and 6 bases from J, the junction kept 9 bases outside the gene matches. The variable domain in full, completed from reference TRBV7-2 and TRBJ2-2, reads GAGVSQSPSNKVTEKGKDVELRCDPISGHTALYWYRQSLGQGLEFLIYFQGNSAPDKSGLPSDRFSAERTGGSVSTLTIQRTQQEDSAVYLCASSLESSGRSAGELFFGEGSRLTVL.

The J gene is TRBJ1-3, the V gene TRBV6-5; 8 positions match TRBD1. The CDR3 has 15 residues. Trimming took 2 bases from V and 3 from J; bases not matched to a gene: 3. Germline CDR1 and CDR2: MNHEY and SVGAGI. DNA of the CDR3: TGTGCCAGCAGTTACCCCAGGGGGCTTGGAAACACCATATATTTT. Amino acids: CASSYPRGLGNTIYF.

The chain carries TRBV11-2 and TRBJ1-6; tentative D call: TRBD1 (5 bases). V was clipped by 1 base and J by 10 bases, with 20 bases between them. This CDR3 comprises 17 residues. Germline CDR1 and CDR2: SGHAT and FQNNGV. The CDR3 here is CASSLGSQGGIWSPLHF. The CDR3 coding sequence is TGTGCCAGCAGCTTAGGTTCGCAGGGTGGCATTTGGTCACCCCTCCACTTT.

Comments on this clone: The conserved phenylalanine or tryptophan is not found at the CDR3 terminus, so this likely reflects a read error. The DNA is left out, because the CDR3 cannot be placed on it with certainty; the CDR3 is given as TCRdb lists it. The CDR3 protein is CASSDVTGDR. The chain recombines TRBV6-4 with TRBJ1-2; the table's D call, TRBD1, was not checked against the DNA. The CDR3 is 10 residues long, ends included. From germline, CDR1 is MRHNA and CDR2 SNTAGT.

The rearrangement links TRBV6-2 or TRBV6-3 to TRBJ2-7; possible D gene TRBD1, 5 bases. Germline V gene sequence: CDR1 MNHEY, CDR2 SVGEGT. This CDR3 comprises 16 residues. The ends were cut back, 5 bases at V and 4 bases at J, with 21 bases in the middle. CDR3 in DNA: TGTGCCAGCAGTCGTGCAGGGTCTCCCTTTGGGTACGAGCAGTACTTC. Protein: CASSRAGSPFGYEQYF.

This sequence joins TRBV6-6 and TRBJ2-7; TRBD2 agrees at 8 bases. J lost 6 bases, V lost 8 bases, and 12 bases had no gene match. Looked up from germline, CDR1 is MNHNY and CDR2 is SVGAGI (reference sequence). The CDR3 loop spans 14 amino acids. Written as DNA, the CDR3 is TGTGCCAGCGGTACCTCAGGGGCGGGGGGCGAGCAGTACTTC. Amino acid sequence: CASGTSGAGGEQYF.

The chain has TRBV6-6 and TRBJ2-1, with TRBD2 matching 8 bases. V was pared by 6 bases and J by 13 bases, with 8 bases of the junction left unmatched. Germline V CDR1 and CDR2: MNHNY, SVGAGI (reference sequence). This CDR3 spans 12 amino acids. CDR3 nucleotides: TGTGCCAGCAGCTATAGCGGGATAGAACAGTTCTTC. Protein product: CASSYSGIEQFF.

The chain links TRBV3-1 (or the pseudogene TRBV3-2) to TRBJ2-3; tentative D call: TRBD2 (6 bases). Germline V CDR1 and CDR2: LGHDT, YNNKEL (reference sequence). The CDR3 totals 14 residues. V lost 6 bases to trimming and J lost 2 bases, with 12 bases between them. CDR3 sequence (DNA): TGTGCCAGCAGTATCGGGAGATCCACAGATACGCAGTATTTT. Amino acids: CASSIGRSTDTQYF.

The chain is built from TRBV30 and TRBJ2-4; 8 bases agree with TRBD1. The CDR3 consists of 12 residues. V trimming: 0 bases; J trimming: 9 bases; junction bases outside the gene matches: 1. Germline-derived CDR1 and CDR2 are GTSNPN and SVGIG (reference sequence). This CDR3 is CAWSVQGGIQYF. The CDR3 nucleotides are TGTGCCTGGAGTGTACAGGGGGGCATTCAGTACTTC.